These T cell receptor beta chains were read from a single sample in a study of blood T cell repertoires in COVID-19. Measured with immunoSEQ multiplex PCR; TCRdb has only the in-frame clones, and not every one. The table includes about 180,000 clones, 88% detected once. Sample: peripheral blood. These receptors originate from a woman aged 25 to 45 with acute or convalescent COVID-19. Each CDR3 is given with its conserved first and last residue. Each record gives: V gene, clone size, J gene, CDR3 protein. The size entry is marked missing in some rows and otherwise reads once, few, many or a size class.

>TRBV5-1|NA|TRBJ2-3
CASRTGGTDTQYF
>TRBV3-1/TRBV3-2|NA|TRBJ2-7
CASSQETSGQYF
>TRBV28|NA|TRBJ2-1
CASSFGGWEMRSMFF
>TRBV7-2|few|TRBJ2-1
CASSPWTGTSIEQFF
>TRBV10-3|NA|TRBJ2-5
CAISELNREGTQYF
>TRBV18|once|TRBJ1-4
CASSPPFGRGDNEKLFF
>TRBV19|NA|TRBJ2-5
CASSALRGSLVEETQYF
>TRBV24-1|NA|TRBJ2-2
CATSDSPSGVGELFF
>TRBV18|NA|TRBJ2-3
CASSPPRGRNTDTQYF
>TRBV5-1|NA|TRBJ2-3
CASSYRAGGTDTQYF
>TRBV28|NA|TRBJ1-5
CAAKASNQPQHF
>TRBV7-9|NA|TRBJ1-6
CASSLAEGSPLHF
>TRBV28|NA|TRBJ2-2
CASSTTPTGELFF
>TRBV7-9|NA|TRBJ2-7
CASSLRTYEQYF
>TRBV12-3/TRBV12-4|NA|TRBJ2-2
CASSLVAAGELFF
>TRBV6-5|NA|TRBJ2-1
CASSYGDSSYNEQFF
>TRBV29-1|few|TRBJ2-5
CSLLEGETQYF
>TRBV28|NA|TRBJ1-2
CASRGAPGRNYGYTF
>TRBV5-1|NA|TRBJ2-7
CASSLISGSIYEQYF
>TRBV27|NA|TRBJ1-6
CASSLSRPRDSPLHF
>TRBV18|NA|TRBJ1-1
CASSPAGRNTEAFF
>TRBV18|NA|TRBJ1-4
CASSWNSPNEKLFF
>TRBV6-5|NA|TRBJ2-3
CASSTSADTQYF
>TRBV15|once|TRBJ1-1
CATSRDTLRGTEAFF
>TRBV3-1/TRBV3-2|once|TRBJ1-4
CASSLGTGSGQLFF
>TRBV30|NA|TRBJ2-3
CAWSVMKVGGELTDTQYF
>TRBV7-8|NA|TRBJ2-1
CASSKGRETSQFF
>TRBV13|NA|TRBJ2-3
CASSAGRYSTDTQYF
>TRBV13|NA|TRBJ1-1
CASSLGGSEAFF
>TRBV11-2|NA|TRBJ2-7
CASSSEAGGGEQYF
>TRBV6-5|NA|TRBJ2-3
CASRNHEGDTQYF
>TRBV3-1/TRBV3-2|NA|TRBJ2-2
CASSPPGQGGTGELFF